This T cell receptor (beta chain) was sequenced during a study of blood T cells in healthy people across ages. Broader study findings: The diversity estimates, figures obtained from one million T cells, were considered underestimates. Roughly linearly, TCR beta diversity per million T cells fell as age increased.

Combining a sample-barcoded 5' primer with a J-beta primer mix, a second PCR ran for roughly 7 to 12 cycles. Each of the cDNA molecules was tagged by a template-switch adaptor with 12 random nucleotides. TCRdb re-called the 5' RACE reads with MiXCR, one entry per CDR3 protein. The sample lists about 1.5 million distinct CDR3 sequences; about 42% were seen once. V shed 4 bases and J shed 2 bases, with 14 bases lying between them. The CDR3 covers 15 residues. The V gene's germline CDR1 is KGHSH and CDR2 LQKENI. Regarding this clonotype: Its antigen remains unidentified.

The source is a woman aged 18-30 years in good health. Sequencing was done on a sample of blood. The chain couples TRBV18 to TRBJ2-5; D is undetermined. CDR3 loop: CASSLTLGLQETQYF. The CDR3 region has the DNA TGTGCCAGCTCACTAACGCTAGGGCTTCAAGAGACCCAGTACTTC.